There are a few counts of the clone carrying this T cell receptor (beta chain). Its target is not known. This entry belongs to a study of CD8 T cells in ankylosing spondylitis. V dropped 6 bases and J dropped 0 bases, with 12 bases sitting between them. This CDR3 region has 15 residues. Germline values: CDR1 MNHNS, CDR2 SASEGT. General study findings and limits: Characteristic, it appeared, of ankylosing spondylitis blood was a TCR beta motif of fewer than 10 highly homologous variants.

Making use of molecular barcodes, quantitative 5'-RACE generated TCR beta libraries. MiXCR, applied by TCRdb to the 5' RACE reads, yields one record per CDR3 protein. The sample gives roughly 68,000 distinct CDR3 sequences, 6% to 8% of which show up once; roughly 5% is in the top ten. Sequences were obtained from synovial fluid, either unsorted or a sorted T cell fraction (not recorded which). This TCR was sampled from a male donor with ankylosing spondylitis. The gene calls are TRBV6-1 and TRBJ1-5; D possibly corresponds to TRBD1 (6 bases). CDR3 nucleotides: TGTGCCAGCAGCTTCACAGGGAATAGCAATCAGCCCCAGCATTTT. It specifies CASSFTGNSNQPQHF.